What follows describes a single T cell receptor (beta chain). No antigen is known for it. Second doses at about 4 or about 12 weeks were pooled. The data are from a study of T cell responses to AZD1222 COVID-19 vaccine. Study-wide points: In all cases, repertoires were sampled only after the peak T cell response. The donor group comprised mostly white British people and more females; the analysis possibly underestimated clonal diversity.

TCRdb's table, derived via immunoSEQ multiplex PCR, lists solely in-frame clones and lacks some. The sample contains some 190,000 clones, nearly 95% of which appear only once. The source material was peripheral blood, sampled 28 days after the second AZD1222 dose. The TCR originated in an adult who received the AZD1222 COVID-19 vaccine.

CDR3 loop: CATSDRFYRGSGYTF. CDR3 DNA: TGTGCCACCAGTGATCGATTTTACAGGGGTTCTGGCTACACCTTC. The rearrangement uses TRBV24-1 and TRBJ1-2; 7 nucleotides align to TRBD1. The CDR3 runs to 15 residues. Trimming cost V 3 bases and J 7 bases; bases outside gene matches: 10. CDR1 KGHDR and CDR2 SFDVKD come from the germline V gene.